This TCR beta chain was identified in a study of T cells after posttransplantation cyclophosphamide. CDR3 length equals 16 residues. CDR1 and CDR2 from the germline V gene are SGHTA and FQGNSA. Trimming removed 5 bases at V and 5 bases at J, with 21 bases between. TCRdb keeps only in-frame clones here, not all; method: immunoSEQ multiplex PCR. The table lists 30,000 or so clones, approximately 90% of them singletons. Study-wide points: Skin or GI-infiltrating T cells shared few TRB sequences with blood. TRB clonality was highly associated with recipient CMV seropositivity and reactivation. Later blood repertoires were often dominated by clones from the donor CD8+ memory compartment.

In this sample, this clone turned up once. What it binds is unknown. The naive gate required viable CD3+CD4+ or CD3+CD8+ cells with CCR7+CD45RA+CD45RO-CD95-CD27+CD28+ phenotype. V and J are TRBV7-2 and TRBJ1-2; D not resolved. The sequence derives from a woman aged 55 to 70 in good health, CMV-negative, and a related stem cell transplant donor. Sequenced: naive CD4+ T cells sorted from PBMCs. This CDR3 reads CASSVGAATVWYGYTF. The CDR3, as DNA: TGTGCCAGCAGCGTGGGAGCAGCCACTGTGTGGTATGGCTACACCTTC.